Listed here are 29 T cell receptor beta chains from one sample, sequenced in a study of blood T cell repertoires in COVID-19. The table came from immunoSEQ multiplex PCR; TCRdb's copy has only in-frame clones and leaves some out. The repertoire has about 260,000 clones, 85% to 90% of them found once; the top ten carry about 5%. Sequencing was carried out using peripheral blood. The receptors shown here come from a woman aged 55-69 years with COVID-19, enrolled during active disease.

The chain joins TRBV2 to TRBJ2-7, with TRBD1 matching over 8 bases. Germline V gene data show CDR1 as SNHLY and CDR2 as FYNNEI. J gave up 3 bases and V 6 bases, and 7 bases lay outside the gene matches. This CDR3 contains 14 residues. The chain's CDR3 is CASSSSGGIYEQYF. The CDR3 DNA reads TGTGCCAGCAGCTCTTCAGGGGGCATCTACGAGCAGTACTTC.

The chain is built from TRBV6-2 or TRBV6-3 and TRBJ1-2; a possible D gene is TRBD1 (5 bases). The germline CDR1 and CDR2 sequences are MNHEY and SVGEGT. The germline V and J ends were trimmed by 2 bases and 8 bases, with 9 bases remaining between them. The CDR3 totals 12 residues. Written as DNA, the CDR3 is TGTGCCAGCAGTTACGGGGGGAGCGGCTACACCTTC. This encodes CASSYGGSGYTF.

The rearrangement links TRBV7-3 to TRBJ1-2; D unclear. The germline gives CDR1 SGHTA, CDR2 FQGTGA. Trimming cost V 5 bases and J 0 bases, with 16 bases left between them. The CDR3 has 16 residues. CDR3 amino acids: CASSPKGGRPNYGYTF. DNA of the CDR3: TGTGCCAGCAGCCCCAAGGGAGGAAGACCTAACTATGGCTACACCTTC.

The chain couples TRBV5-1 to TRBJ1-4; D ambiguous. The CDR3 extends over 15 amino acids. V was shortened by 3 bases and J by 0 bases, with 9 bases between the two germline ends. The germline CDR1 and CDR2 sequences are SGHRS and YFSETQ. The CDR3 DNA follows: TGCGCCAGCAGCTCCAACAGAGCAACTAATGAAAAACTGTTTTTT. This gives the protein CASSSNRATNEKLFF.

V is TRBV5-4 and J is TRBJ2-5, with 9 bases identical to TRBD2. CDR3 length equals 17 residues. Germline lookup yields CDR1 SGHNT and CDR2 YYREEE (reference sequence). V dropped 4 bases and J dropped 4; count of bases not matched to a gene: 14. The CDR3 reads CASSKGLAGGPGETQYF. DNA of the CDR3: TGTGCCAGCAGCAAGGGCTTGGCGGGAGGGCCGGGAGAGACCCAGTACTTC.

This clone is a singleton in its sample. The chain links TRBV11-3 to TRBJ2-3, with D uncertain. This CDR3 region has 13 residues. Trimming cost V 2 bases and J 0 bases, with 3 bases left between them. CDR1 and CDR2 (germline): SGHNT, YENEEA. CDR3 amino acids: CASSLYSTDTQYF. The CDR3 bases are TGTGCCAGCAGCTTATATAGCACAGATACGCAGTATTTT.

A remark on this clone: This same CDR3 is encoded by further DNA sequences in the sample. The chain couples TRBV5-1 to TRBJ2-2; no clear D. The CDR3 totals 15 residues. The ends were cut back, 3 bases at V and 0 bases at J, with 9 bases in the middle. The V gene's germline CDR1 is SGHRS and CDR2 YFSETQ. The CDR3 nucleotides are TGCGCCAGCAGCTCGGAGAACACGAACACCGGGGAGCTGTTTTTT. This sequence encodes CASSSENTNTGELFF.

This clone was detected once. The chain has TRBV5-4 and TRBJ2-2, with D unclear. V gave up 0 bases and J gave up 2 bases, with 5 bases separating them. The CDR3 extends over 14 amino acids. In germline, CDR1 is SGHNT, CDR2 YYREEE (reference sequence). The CDR3 region is CASSLAGNTGELFF. The CDR3 DNA reads as TGTGCCAGCAGCTTGGCCGGTAACACCGGGGAGCTGTTTTTT. The entire variable domain, with the rest obtained from reference TRBV5-4 and TRBJ2-2, is as follows: ETGVTQSPTHLIKTRGQQVTLRCSSQSGHNTVSWYQQALGQGPQFIFQYYREEENGRGNFPPRFSGLQFPNYSSELNVNALELDDSALYLCASSLAGNTGELFFGEGSRLTVL.

As DNA, the CDR3 is TGTGCCAGCAGTTCCGGGTCCTACGAGCAGTACTTC. This encodes CASSSGSYEQYF. This sequence joins TRBV28 and TRBJ2-7; no clear D. This CDR3 contains 12 residues. CDR1 is MDHEN, CDR2 SYDVKM, per germline. Trimming stripped 4 bases from V and 1 base from J, with 5 bases between.

This sequence joins TRBV11-2 and TRBJ2-1; no firm D call. Per germline, CDR1 SGHAT and CDR2 FQNNGV. Trimming removed 3 bases from V and 0 bases from J, with 9 bases in between. There are 15 residues in the CDR3. The CDR3 sequence is CASSFRQASYNEQFF. For the CDR3, the DNA is TGTGCCAGCAGCTTTAGGCAGGCCTCCTACAATGAGCAGTTCTTC.

V is TRBV5-1 and J is TRBJ2-7, with 7 bases matching TRBD1. The CDR3 is 17 amino acids. The germline V gene has CDR1 SGHRS and CDR2 YFSETQ. The V gene end was trimmed by 0 bases and the J gene end by 8 bases; junction bases not matched to a gene: 17. CDR3 nucleotides: TGCGCCAGCAGCTTGGAGTGGGGGACAGTGAGTCCTAGCCAGCAGTACTTC. This codes for CASSLEWGTVSPSQQYF.

This clone showed up just a few times. The rearrangement uses TRBV9 and TRBJ1-5, with no clear D. Germline CDR1 and CDR2: SGDLS and YYNGEE. This CDR3 comprises 15 residues. Trimming pared 0 bases from V and 0 bases from J, leaving 7 bases between. The CDR3 is CASSVDPGSNQPQHF. CDR3 DNA sequence: TGTGCCAGCAGCGTAGATCCAGGTAGCAATCAGCCCCAGCATTTT.

V gene TRBV4-2 combines with J gene TRBJ1-1; 10 bases fit TRBD1. Trimming took 5 bases from V and 2 from J; bases not matched to a gene: 5. Germline loops: CDR1 LGHNA, CDR2 YNFKEQ. This CDR3 is built from 15 residues. The CDR3 spells CASSNRDRGNTEAFF. The CDR3 DNA follows: TGTGCCAGCAGCAACCGGGACAGGGGTAACACTGAAGCTTTCTTT.

For this clone: Other DNA sequences in this sample translate to the same CDR3. The chain uses TRBV11-3 and TRBJ2-3; D is unresolved. In germline, CDR1 is SGHNT, CDR2 YENEEA. V was trimmed by 1 base and J by 2 bases, leaving 4 bases between them. There are 13 residues in the CDR3. CDR3 protein: CASSLGPTDTQYF. As DNA, the CDR3 is TGTGCCAGCAGCTTAGGGCCCACAGATACGCAGTATTTT.

The chain has TRBV19 and TRBJ2-2; D is possibly TRBD1 (5 bases). The CDR3 covers 14 residues. V lost 2 bases and J lost 6, with 10 bases in between. Germline V CDR1 and CDR2: LNHDA, SQIVND (reference sequence). CDR3 sequence reads: CASSITGSAGELFF. CDR3 nucleotide sequence: TGTGCCAGTAGTATAACAGGTTCGGCCGGGGAGCTGTTTTTT.

With regard to this clone: Other nucleotide sequences in the sample specify the same CDR3. The V gene is TRBV25-1, the J gene TRBJ2-5, with D possibly matching TRBD1 (6 bases). This CDR3 comprises 15 residues. Germline CDR1 and CDR2: MGHDK and SYGVNS. The ends were cut back, 3 bases at V and 2 bases at J, with 13 bases in the middle. CDR3 loop: CASSEPTGTQETQYF. CDR3 DNA: TGTGCCAGCAGTGAGCCGACAGGAACTCAAGAGACCCAGTACTTC.

A few counts support this clone. The CDR3 here is CASSLASGVSYEQYF. The CDR3, as DNA: TGTGCCAGCAGCTTGGCTAGCGGAGTCTCCTACGAGCAGTACTTC. V usage is TRBV7-9 and J usage is TRBJ2-7; 7 bases align to TRBD2. Germline V gives CDR1 SEHNR, CDR2 FQNEAQ (reference sequence). After removal of 3 bases from V and 0 bases from J, the junction contained 5 bases not matched to a gene. The CDR3 totals 15 residues. Full variable domain (missing parts from reference TRBV7-9 and TRBJ2-7): DTGVSQNPRHKITKRGQNVTFRCDPISEHNRLYWYRQTLGQGPEFLTYFQNEAQLEKSRLLSDRFSAERPKGSFSTLEIQRTEQGDSAMYLCASSLASGVSYEQYFGPGTRLTVT.

The V gene is TRBV6-5, the J gene TRBJ2-3, with TRBD2 as a possible D gene (5 bases). Germline assignment: CDR1 MNHEY and CDR2 SVGAGI. Trimming stripped 6 bases from V and 5 bases from J, with 15 bases between. The CDR3 sequence is 14 residues long. The CDR3 protein is CASSQGLRLDTQYF. In DNA, the CDR3 is TGTGCCAGCAGCCAAGGACTGAGGCTAGATACGCAGTATTTT.

V usage is TRBV6-2 or TRBV6-3 and J usage is TRBJ1-5, with 11 bases that match TRBD1. V dropped 6 bases and J dropped 0; count of bases not matched to a gene: 7. CDR3 size: 17 residues. Germline assignment: CDR1 MNHEY and CDR2 SVGEGT. The chain's CDR3 is CASSPDRGRVSNQPQHF. CDR3 DNA sequence: TGTGCCAGCAGCCCGGACAGGGGGCGGGTTAGCAATCAGCCCCAGCATTTT.

The V gene is TRBV19, the J gene TRBJ1-4; a weak D match, TRBD1 (5 bases). Trimming took 5 bases from V and 8 from J, leaving 15 bases between them. The CDR3 is 14 residues long. Per the germline V gene, CDR1 is LNHDA and CDR2 is SQIVND (reference sequence). CDR3 region: CASSARGTDEKLFF. In nucleotides, the CDR3 is TGTGCCAGTAGTGCGCGGGGGACGGACGAAAAACTGTTTTTT. The full variable domain, in which reference TRBV19 and TRBJ1-4 provide the parts outside the CDR3, is DGGITQSPKYLFRKEGQNVTLSCEQNLNHDAMYWYRQDPGQGLRLIYYSQIVNDFQKGDIAEGYSVSREKKESFPLTVTSAQKNPTAFYLCASSARGTDEKLFFGSGTQLSVL.

The V call is TRBV27, the J call TRBJ2-7; 7 nucleotides line up with TRBD2. The ends lost 1 base at V and 7 bases at J; junction bases unmatched: 7. Germline-derived CDR1 and CDR2 are MNHEY and SMNVEV (reference sequence). The CDR3 runs to 14 residues. The CDR3 DNA reads as TGTGCCAGCAGTTTATTGGGAGGGCCGGATGAGCAGTACTTC. It is translated as CASSLLGGPDEQYF.

This clone was recorded only once. The rearrangement links TRBV7-2 to TRBJ2-2; no reliable D call. V dropped 5 bases and J dropped 10 bases, with 8 bases sitting between them. This CDR3 is built from 11 residues. The germline gives CDR1 SGHTA, CDR2 FQGNSA. The CDR3 region has the DNA TGTGCCAGCAGCCACTTTGAGGAGCTGTTTTTT. It is translated as CASSHFEELFF.

CDR3 amino acids: CAWSVGGVGNTIYF. The CDR3 DNA reads TGTGCCTGGAGTGTAGGGGGAGTTGGAAACACCATATATTTT. The V gene is TRBV30, the J gene TRBJ1-3; perhaps TRBD1 as D (6 bases). V lost 0 bases to trimming and J lost 3 bases, with 9 bases between them. The CDR3 is 14 amino acids. The germline gives CDR1 GTSNPN, CDR2 SVGIG (reference sequence).

This clone was picked up a small number of times. V and J are TRBV7-8 and TRBJ2-3; TRBD2 aligns across 14 bases. The V gene's germline CDR1 is SGHVS and CDR2 FQNEAQ. The CDR3 runs 20 residues. After removal of 5 bases from V and 5 bases from J, the junction contained 18 bases not matched to a gene. The CDR3 region has the DNA TGTGCCAGCAGCGGCTGGGGACTAGCGGGAGACGTAGTTAAATTAGATACGCAGTATTTT. Protein sequence: CASSGWGLAGDVVKLDTQYF.

This sequence joins TRBV5-1 and TRBJ1-2; D unresolved. With 7 bases removed from V and 3 bases from J, the gap between germline ends came to 16 bases. This CDR3 contains 14 residues. The germline V gene encodes CDR1 SGHRS and CDR2 YFSETQ. CDR3 in amino acids: CASGFAGKHYGYTF. The CDR3 coding sequence is TGCGCCAGCGGATTCGCGGGAAAGCACTATGGCTACACCTTC.

In DNA, the CDR3 is TGTGCCTGGAGTCCTCGTTCCGGGTATGGCAATCAGCCCCAGCATTTT. It translates to CAWSPRSGYGNQPQHF. The chain couples TRBV30 to TRBJ1-5; no definite D call. CDR1 and CDR2 (germline): GTSNPN, SVGIG (reference sequence). The CDR3 length is 16 residues. V was trimmed by 2 bases and J by 2 bases, leaving 16 bases between them.

The chain links TRBV27 to TRBJ2-7, with 7 bases fitting TRBD2. V gave up 5 bases and J gave up 2 bases; unmatched junction bases: 6. CDR3 length equals 14 residues. Looked up from germline, CDR1 is MNHEY and CDR2 is SMNVEV (reference sequence). DNA for the CDR3: TGTGCCAGCAGTGATAGCGGGTTCGCCTACGAGCAGTACTTC. Its translation: CASSDSGFAYEQYF.

The chain couples TRBV6-5 to TRBJ2-1; the match to TRBD2 covers 10 bases. Germline loops: CDR1 MNHEY, CDR2 SVGAGI. After removal of 6 bases from V and 9 bases from J, the junction contained 8 bases not matched to a gene. This CDR3 is 14 amino acids long. Here the CDR3 reads CASSPVASGSEQFF. CDR3 DNA sequence: TGTGCCAGCAGCCCCGTCGCTAGCGGGAGTGAGCAGTTCTTC.

V is TRBV7-9 and J is TRBJ1-1, with D possibly matching TRBD1 (5 bases). The V end was cut by 4 bases, the J end by 0 bases, with 6 bases between. Germline CDR1 and CDR2: SEHNR and FQNEAQ (reference sequence). The CDR3 runs to 13 residues. CDR3 sequence (DNA): TGTGCCAGCAGCTCGGACATGAACACTGAAGCTTTCTTT. Translating gives CASSSDMNTEAFF.